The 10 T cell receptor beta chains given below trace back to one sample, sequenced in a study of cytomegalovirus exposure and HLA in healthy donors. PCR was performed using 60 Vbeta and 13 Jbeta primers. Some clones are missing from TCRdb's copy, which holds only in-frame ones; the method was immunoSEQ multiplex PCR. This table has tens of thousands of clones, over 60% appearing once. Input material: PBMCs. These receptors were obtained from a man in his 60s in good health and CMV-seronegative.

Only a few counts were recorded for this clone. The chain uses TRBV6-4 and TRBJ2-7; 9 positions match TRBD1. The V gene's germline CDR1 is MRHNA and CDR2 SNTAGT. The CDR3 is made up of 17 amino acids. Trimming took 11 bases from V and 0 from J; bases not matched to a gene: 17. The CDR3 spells CAGAPPGQGVVSYEQYF. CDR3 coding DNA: TGTGCCGGCGCGCCTCCGGGACAGGGAGTAGTCTCCTACGAGCAGTACTTC.

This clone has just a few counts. The CDR3 DNA follows: TGCAGCGTTGCCCGGCGGCTAGACGAACGCACAGATACGCAGTATTTT. This translates into CSVARRLDERTDTQYF. The chain joins TRBV29-1 to TRBJ2-3, with D unclear. This CDR3 is built from 16 residues. Germline CDR1 SQVTM, CDR2 ANQGSEA. The germline V and J ends were trimmed by 4 bases and 1 base, with 18 bases remaining between them.

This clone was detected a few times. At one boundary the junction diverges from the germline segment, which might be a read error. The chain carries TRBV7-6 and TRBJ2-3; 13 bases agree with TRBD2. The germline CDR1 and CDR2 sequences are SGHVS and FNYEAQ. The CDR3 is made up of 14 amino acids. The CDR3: CASSRGTSGVGSDF. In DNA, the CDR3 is TGTGCCAGCAGCAGGGGGACTAGCGGGGTCGGCAGTGATTTT.

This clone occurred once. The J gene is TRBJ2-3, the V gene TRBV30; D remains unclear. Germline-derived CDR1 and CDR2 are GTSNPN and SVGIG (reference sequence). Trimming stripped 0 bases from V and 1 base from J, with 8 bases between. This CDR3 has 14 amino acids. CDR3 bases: TGTGCCTGGAGTGTGGCCAAACGCACAGATACGCAGTATTTT. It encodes CAWSVAKRTDTQYF.

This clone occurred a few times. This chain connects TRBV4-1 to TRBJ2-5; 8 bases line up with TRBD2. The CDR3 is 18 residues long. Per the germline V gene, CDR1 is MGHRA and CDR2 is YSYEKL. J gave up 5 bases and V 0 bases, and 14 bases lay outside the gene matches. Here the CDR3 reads CASSQDRASGGIRETQYF. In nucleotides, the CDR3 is TGCGCCAGCAGCCAAGATCGGGCGAGCGGGGGAATACGGGAGACCCAGTACTTC.

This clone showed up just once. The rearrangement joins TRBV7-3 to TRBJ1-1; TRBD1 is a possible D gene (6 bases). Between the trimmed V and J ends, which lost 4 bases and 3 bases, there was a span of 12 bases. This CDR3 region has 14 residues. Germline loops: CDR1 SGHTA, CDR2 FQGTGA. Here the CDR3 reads CASSSMGADTEAFF. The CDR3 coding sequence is TGTGCCAGCAGCTCCATGGGGGCCGACACTGAAGCTTTCTTT.

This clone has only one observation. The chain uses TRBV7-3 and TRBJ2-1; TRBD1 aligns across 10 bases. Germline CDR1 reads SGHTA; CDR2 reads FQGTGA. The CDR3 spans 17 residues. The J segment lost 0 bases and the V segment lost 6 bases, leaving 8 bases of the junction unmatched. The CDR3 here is CASRRTGGQGSYNEQFF. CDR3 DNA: TGTGCCAGCAGGCGGACAGGGGGACAGGGCTCCTACAATGAGCAGTTCTTC.

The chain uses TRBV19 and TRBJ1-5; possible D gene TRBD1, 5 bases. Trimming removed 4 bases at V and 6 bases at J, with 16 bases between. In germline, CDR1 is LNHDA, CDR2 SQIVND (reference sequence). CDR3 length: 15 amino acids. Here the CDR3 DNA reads TGTGCCAGTAGTAGCCAGGGCGGCGTTGGTCAGCCCCAGCATTTT. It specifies CASSSQGGVGQPQHF.

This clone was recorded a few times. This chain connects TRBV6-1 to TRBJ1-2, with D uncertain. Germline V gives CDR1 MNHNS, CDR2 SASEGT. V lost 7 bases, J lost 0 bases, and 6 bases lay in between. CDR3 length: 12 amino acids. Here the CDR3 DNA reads TGTGCCAGCAAAGCTCCTAACTATGGCTACACCTTC. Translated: CASKAPNYGYTF.

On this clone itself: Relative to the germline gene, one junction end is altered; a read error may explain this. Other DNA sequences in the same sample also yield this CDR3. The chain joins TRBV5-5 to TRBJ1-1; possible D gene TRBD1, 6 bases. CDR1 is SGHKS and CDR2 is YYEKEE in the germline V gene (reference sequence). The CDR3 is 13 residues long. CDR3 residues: CASIIRGSTEAFF. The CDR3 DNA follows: TGTGCCAGCATTATCAGGGGTTCCACTGAAGCCTTCTTT.